This is a list of T cell receptor beta chains from one sample in a study of B cell selection in AIRE deficiency. Sequencing used immunoSEQ multiplex PCR; TCRdb keeps in-frame clones, though not all of them. The sample carries under 30,000 clones, roughly 95% recorded once. The material sequenced was CD4+CD127+ conventional T cells sorted from PBMCs. The receptors were gathered from a human donor in good health. CDR3s include the opening cysteine and the closing phenylalanine or tryptophan. The order of the fields is V gene, CDR3 protein.

TRBV18 CASSPRENGEQFF
TRBV5-8 CASSPGTLSNQPQHF
TRBV4-1 CASSSLRSYGYTF
TRBV20-1 CSARTEDTQYF
TRBV19 CASRDSGTGLPQHF
TRBV4-2 CASSQTDGLYGYTF
TRBV4-1 CASSRGGGSGTDTQYF
TRBV10-2 CASSESGLAVGELFF
TRBV11-3 CASSTGQGSGYTF
TRBV13 CASSLVKETQYF
TRBV4-3 CASSRGQGQEKLFF
TRBV19 CASTSSRVDQPQHF
TRBV7-8 CASSPRMGQSSYEQYF
TRBV11-2 CASSFRREGGNEQFF
TRBV5-1 CASSGMGSDTQYF
TRBV5-1 CASRGADEKLFF
TRBV28 CASRSIGRNSPLHF
TRBV9 CASSPSPHTDTQYF
TRBV4-1 CASSPLQGFSGNTIYF
TRBV19 CASRGVGSRTDTQYF
TRBV30 CAWSVRRGRGKSNEKLFF
TRBV28 CASSFRTALGKPQHF
TRBV9 CASSPGLAGSTDTQYF
TRBV15 CATSREQTDTQYF
TRBV28 CASSLSAVQETQYF
TRBV11-2 CASSRNGNTEAFF
TRBV6-5 CASSTRRGGMPQHF
TRBV10-3 CAISFDRGQYISEAFF
TRBV5-6 CASSQTGKETQYF
TRBV27 CASSPRGRSTDTQYF
TRBV5-1 CASSSLTVRGRSAEANEQYF
TRBV11-2 CASSLDPGWNTEAFF
TRBV29-1 CSATDRGDYEQYF
TRBV6-1 CASSVRTGGDGYTF